This TCR beta chain was sequenced for a study of identical twins. This clonotype showed up just a few times. V lost 6 bases, J lost 2 bases, and 12 bases stayed unmatched. The CDR3 runs 16 residues. Germline lookup yields CDR1 DFQATT and CDR2 SNEGSKA (reference sequence). Via MiXCR, TCRdb re-called the 5' RACE reads, giving one row per CDR3 protein. In the table there are about 240,000 distinct CDR3 sequences, roughly a tenth of which are singletons. This receptor was taken from a middle-aged man in good health. This chain connects TRBV20-1 to TRBJ2-3; 9 bases are shared with TRBD1. What was sequenced was memory T cells sorted from blood. DNA for the CDR3: TGCAGTGCCTTCCCTCAAACAGGGGGCCTCACAGATACGCAGTATTTT. Translated, it gives CSAFPQTGGLTDTQYF.